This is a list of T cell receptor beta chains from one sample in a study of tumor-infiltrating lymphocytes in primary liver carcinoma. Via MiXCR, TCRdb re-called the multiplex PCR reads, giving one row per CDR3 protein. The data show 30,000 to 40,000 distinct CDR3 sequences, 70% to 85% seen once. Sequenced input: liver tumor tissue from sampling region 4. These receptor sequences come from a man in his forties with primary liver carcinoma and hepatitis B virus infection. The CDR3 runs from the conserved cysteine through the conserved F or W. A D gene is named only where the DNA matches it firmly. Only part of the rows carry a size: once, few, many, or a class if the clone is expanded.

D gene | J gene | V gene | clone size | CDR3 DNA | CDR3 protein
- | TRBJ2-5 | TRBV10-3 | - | TGTGCCATCAGTGAGTCCATGGAGACCCAGTACTTC | CAISESMETQYF
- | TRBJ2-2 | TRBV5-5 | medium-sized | TGTGCCAGCAGCTTGGGCGGAGGGGGCGGGGAGCTGTTTTTT | CASSLGGGGGELFF
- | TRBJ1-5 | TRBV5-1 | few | TGCGCCAGCAGCGTGACAGGACTCACAGATACGCAGCATTTT | CASSVTGLTDTQHF
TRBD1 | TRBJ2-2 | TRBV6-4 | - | TGTGCATGCAGTGCCACAGGGGGCACCGGGGAGCTGTTTTTT | CACSATGGTGELFF
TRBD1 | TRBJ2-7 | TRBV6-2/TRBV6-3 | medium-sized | TGTGCCAGCAGGGATACAGGGGATCGGGACGAGCAGTACTTC | CASRDTGDRDEQYF
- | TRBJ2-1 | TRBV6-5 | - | TGTGCCAGCCGTTTGTGGGAGGCCGCCTACAATGAGCAGTTCTTC | CASRLWEAAYNEQFF
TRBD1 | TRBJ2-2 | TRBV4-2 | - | TGTGTCAGAAGTCAAGGGACAGGGGGCGCCGGGGAGCTGTTTTTT | CVRSQGTGGAGELFF
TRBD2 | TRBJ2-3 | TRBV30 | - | TGTGCCAGGAGTGTCACCAGCGGGAGGTCGGATACACAGTATTTT | CARSVTSGRSDTQYF
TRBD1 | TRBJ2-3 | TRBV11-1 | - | TGTTCCAGGAGGCCGAGACAGGGATTAACAGATACGCAGTATTTT | CSRRPRQGLTDTQYF
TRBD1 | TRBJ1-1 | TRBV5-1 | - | TGCGCCAGCAAGGGACAGGGAGATGAAGTTTTCTTT | CASKGQGDEVFF
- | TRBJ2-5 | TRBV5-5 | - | TGTGCCAGTAGCTCGGAATCAGGCCCTAGGGAGACCCAGTACTTC | CASSSESGPRETQYF
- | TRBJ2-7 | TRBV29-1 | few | TGCAGCGCCATGACAACTGAGACCGGCACTCCCTACGAGCAGTATTTC | CSAMTTETGTPYEQYF
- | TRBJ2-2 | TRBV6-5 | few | TGTGCCACCAACGGCCAGGAGGCGTGCACCGGGGAGCTGTTTTTT | CATNGQEACTGELFF
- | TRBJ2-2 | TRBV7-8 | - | TGTGCCAGCAGCTTAGTACAGCAAAACAGCGGGGAGCTGTTTTTT | CASSLVQQNSGELFF
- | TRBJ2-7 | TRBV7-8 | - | TGCGCCAGCAGCCCCAAGACTGGCGGCCCCTACGAGCAGTGCTTC | CASSPKTGGPYEQCF
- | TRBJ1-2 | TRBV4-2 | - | TGTGTCAGCAGCCACGATTTCAGGGCAGACGGCTACACTTTC | CVSSHDFRADGYTF
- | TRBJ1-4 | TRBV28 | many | TGTGCCAGCAGTTTCACCAGGGCTCTGAATGAAAAACTGTTTTTT | CASSFTRALNEKLFF
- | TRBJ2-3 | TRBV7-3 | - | TGTACCCGCAGCCTCGGGGCTTTTAGCACAGATACGCAGTATTTT | CTRSLGAFSTDTQYF
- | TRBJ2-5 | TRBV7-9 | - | TGTGTCAGCAGTATAGCCGGGATAGAGACCCAGTACTTC | CVSSIAGIETQYF
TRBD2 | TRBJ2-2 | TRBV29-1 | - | TGCAGCGCTGGGACTAGCGCGGTGAACACCAGGGAGCTGTTTTTT | CSAGTSAVNTRELFF
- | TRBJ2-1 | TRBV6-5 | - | TGTGTCAGCAGTCGATTAGCTAATTACAATGAGCAGTTCTTC | CVSSRLANYNEQFF
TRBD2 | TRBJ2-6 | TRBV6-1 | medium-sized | TGTGCCAGCATGAGACTAGCCTCTTACTCTGGGGCCAACGTCCTGACTTTC | CASMRLASYSGANVLTF
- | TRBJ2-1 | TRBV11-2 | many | TGTGCCAGCAGCTTAAGAGGGGATTCGCACAAAGAGCAGTTCTTC | CASSLRGDSHKEQFF
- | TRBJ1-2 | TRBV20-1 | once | TGCAGTGCTCCGACAGATGCAGGAGCCAACTGTGGCTACACCTTC | CSAPTDAGANCGYTF
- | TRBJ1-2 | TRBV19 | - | TGTGCCAGTATCGACGGGGCCTCAACGGATGGCTACACCTTC | CASIDGASTDGYTF
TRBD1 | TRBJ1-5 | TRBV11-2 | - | TGTGCCAGCAACTCCGGGACAGGGGAAAATCAACCACAGCATTTT | CASNSGTGENQPQHF
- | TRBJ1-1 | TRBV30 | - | TGTGCCTGGAAGGGCGGTATCACTGAAGCCTTTTTT | CAWKGGITEAFF
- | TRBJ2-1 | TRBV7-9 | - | TGTGCCAGTAGCTCAGACACTGCCCACCATGAGCAGTTCTTC | CASSSDTAHHEQFF
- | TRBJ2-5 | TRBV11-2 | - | TGCGCCAGCAGCTTAGATCCCACAAGGACGGGGACCCAGTACTTC | CASSLDPTRTGTQYF
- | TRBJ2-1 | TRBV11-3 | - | TGTGCCGGCAACTTAGGCGTCTCGAACAATGTGCAGTTCTTC | CAGNLGVSNNVQFF
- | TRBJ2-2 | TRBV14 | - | TGTGCCGGCAGTTCTCAGATCACCGGGGAGCTGTTTTTT | CAGSSQITGELFF
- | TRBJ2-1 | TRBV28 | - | TGTGCCAACTCCCAGCTTAACAATGAGCAGTTCTTC | CANSQLNNEQFF
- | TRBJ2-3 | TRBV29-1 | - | TGCAGCGTTGAGACTCCAGGAGATACGCAGTATTTT | CSVETPGDTQYF
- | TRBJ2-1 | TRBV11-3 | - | TGTGTAGGCAGCTTAAATGCCAATGAGCAGTTCTTC | CVGSLNANEQFF
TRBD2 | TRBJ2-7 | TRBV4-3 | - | TGCGCCAACAGCCATCGACTAGCGGGAGCAACCTACAAGCAGTACTTC | CANSHRLAGATYKQYF
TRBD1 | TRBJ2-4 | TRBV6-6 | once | TGTGACGGCAGGGACAGGGACAAAAACATTCAGTACTTC | CDGRDRDKNIQYF
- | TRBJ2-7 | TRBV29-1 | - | TGCAGCGCCATGACATCTGGGACCGACACTCCCTACGAGCGATACTTC | CSAMTSGTDTPYERYF